This is a list of T cell receptor beta chains from one sample in a study of cytomegalovirus exposure and HLA in healthy donors. TCRdb keeps only in-frame clones here, not all; method: immunoSEQ multiplex PCR. The sample consists of 200,000 to 250,000 clones, 65% to 85% of them appearing once. The specimen sequenced was PBMCs. The receptor set was obtained from a man aged 50 to 59 in good health and CMV-seronegative. The CDR3 runs from the conserved cysteine through the conserved F or W. The D gene is left open where the match is weak. A row's size may be missing; if present it is once, few, many or a size class.

D	size	J	length	V	CDR3	DNA
TRBD2	few	TRBJ2-6	17	TRBV5-6	CASSFGLAGTGANVLTF	TGTGCCAGCAGCTTCGGGCTAGCGGGGACTGGGGCCAACGTCCTGACTTTC
TRBD2	NA	TRBJ2-1	15	TRBV15	CATSRGSGRDNEQFF	TGTGCCACCAGCAGAGGTAGCGGGAGGGACAATGAGCAGTTCTTC
NA	NA	TRBJ1-1	11	TRBV2	CASSGYTEAFF	TGTGCCAGCTCAGGGTACACTGAAGCTTTCTTT
NA	NA	TRBJ1-5	15	TRBV6-4	CASSDSFRINQPQHF	TGTGCCAGCAGTGACTCTTTCAGAATCAATCAGCCCCAGCATTTT
TRBD2	NA	TRBJ2-3	15	TRBV27	CASSLAGAARDTQYF	TGTGCCAGCAGTTTAGCGGGAGCGGCAAGAGATACGCAGTATTTT
NA	NA	TRBJ2-3	15	TRBV5-1	CASSFGTTSTDTQYF	TGCGCCAGCAGCTTCGGGACAACTAGCACAGATACGCAGTATTTT
TRBD2	NA	TRBJ2-7	13	TRBV27	CASSFPGGNEQYF	TGTGCCAGCAGTTTCCCGGGGGGGAACGAGCAGTACTTC
TRBD2	once	TRBJ2-7	16	TRBV6-1	CASSEALSGSSYEQYF	TGTGCCAGCAGTGAAGCGCTAAGCGGGAGCTCCTACGAGCAGTACTTC
TRBD1	NA	TRBJ2-5	15	TRBV5-1	CASSSPDRGEETQYF	TGCGCCAGCAGCTCCCCGGACAGGGGTGAAGAGACCCAGTACTTC
TRBD2	NA	TRBJ2-1	18	TRBV19	CASSIPYFGLAGVNEQFF	TGTGCCAGTAGTATTCCTTACTTCGGACTAGCGGGAGTTAATGAGCAGTTCTTC
TRBD2	NA	TRBJ2-1	18	TRBV19	CASSIAGLAGGTYNEQFF	TGTGCCAGTAGTATAGCGGGACTAGCGGGAGGAACCTACAATGAGCAGTTCTTC
NA	NA	TRBJ2-5	14	TRBV2	CASSPESAVRTQYF	TGTGCCAGCAGCCCCGAAAGTGCGGTCAGGACCCAGTACTTC
NA	NA	TRBJ1-3	15	TRBV27	CASSQTGSSGNTIYF	TGTGCCAGCAGTCAAACAGGGTCCTCTGGAAACACCATATATTTT
NA	NA	TRBJ1-4	15	TRBV5-5	CASSLTGTPQEKLFF	TGTGCCAGCAGCTTAACGGGAACCCCCCAGGAAAAACTGTTTTTT
TRBD2	once	TRBJ2-1	15	TRBV11-2	CASSSRTSSYNEQFF	TGTGCCAGCAGCTCCCGGACTAGCTCCTACAATGAGCAGTTCTTC
NA	NA	TRBJ1-1	14	TRBV9	CASSLDSLGTEAFF	TGTGCCAGCAGCCTGGACAGCCTGGGGACTGAAGCTTTCTTT
NA	NA	TRBJ2-3	13	TRBV5-5	CASWGQSTDTQYF	TGTGCCAGCTGGGGGCAAAGCACAGATACGCAGTATTTT
NA	NA	TRBJ2-6	18	TRBV28	CASSPSAGGHSGANVLTF	TGTGCCAGCAGTCCCTCGGCAGGGGGGCACTCTGGGGCCAACGTCCTGACTTTC
NA	NA	TRBJ2-7	14	TRBV27	CASKDRGSSYEQYF	TGTGCCAGCAAAGATCGGGGGAGCTCCTACGAGCAGTACTTC
NA	few	TRBJ2-1	15	TRBV6-5	CASSLDTRSYNEQFF	TGTGCCAGCAGCCTCGACACCCGCTCCTACAATGAGCAGTTCTTC